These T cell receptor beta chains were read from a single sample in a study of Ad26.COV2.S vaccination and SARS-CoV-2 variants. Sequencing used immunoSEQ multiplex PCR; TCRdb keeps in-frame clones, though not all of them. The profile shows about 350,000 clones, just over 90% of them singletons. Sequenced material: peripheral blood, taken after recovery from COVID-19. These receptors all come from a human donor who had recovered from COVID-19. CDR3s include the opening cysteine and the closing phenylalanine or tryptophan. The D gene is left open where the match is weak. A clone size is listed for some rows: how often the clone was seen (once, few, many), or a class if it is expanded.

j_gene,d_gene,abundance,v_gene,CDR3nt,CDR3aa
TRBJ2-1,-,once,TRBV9,TGTGCCAGCAGCGTAGACCCCAACTCCTACAATGAGCAGTTCTTC,CASSVDPNSYNEQFF
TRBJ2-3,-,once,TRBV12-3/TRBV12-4,TGTGCCAGCACTTCCCTACCCACAGATACGCAGTATTTT,CASTSLPTDTQYF
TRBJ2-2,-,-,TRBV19,TGTGCCAGTCCCTTCTGGTGCGGGGAGTGGGGCACCGGGGAGCTGTTTTTT,CASPFWCGEWGTGELFF
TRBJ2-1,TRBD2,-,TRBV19,TGTGCCAGCGATAGGGGTCCTAGCGGGTCCTACAATGAGCAGTTCTTC,CASDRGPSGSYNEQFF
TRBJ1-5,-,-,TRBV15,TGTGCCACCAGCAGGAGTTATAGCAATCAGCCCCAGCATTTT,CATSRSYSNQPQHF
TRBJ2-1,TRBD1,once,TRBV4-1,TGCGCCAGCAGCCAAGCCATGAGGGACAGGGATGGAGAGCAGTTCTTC,CASSQAMRDRDGEQFF
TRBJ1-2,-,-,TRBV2,TGTGCCAGCAGCCCTCCTGGGGGCGGGACCCTCTATGGCTACACCTTC,CASSPPGGGTLYGYTF
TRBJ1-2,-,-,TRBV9,TGTGCCAGCAGCCCCCGCGGTACAATCTATGGCTACACCTTC,CASSPRGTIYGYTF
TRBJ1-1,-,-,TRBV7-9,TGTGCCAGCAGCCCCGGACGGCGGACTGAAGCTTTCTTT,CASSPGRRTEAFF
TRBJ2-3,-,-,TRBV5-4,TGTGCCAGCAGCTTGGCCTTGGAGCGGCTCACAGATACGCAGTATTTT,CASSLALERLTDTQYF
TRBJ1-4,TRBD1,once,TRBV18,TGTGCCAGCTCACGACAGGGGGCAAGTAATGAAAAACTGTTTTTT,CASSRQGASNEKLFF
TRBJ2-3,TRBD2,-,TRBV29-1,TGCAGCGTTGAGGGTAGCGGGGGGGCAGGCACAGATACGCAGTATTTT,CSVEGSGGAGTDTQYF
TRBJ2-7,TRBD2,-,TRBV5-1,TGCGCCAGCAGCTTGGTAGTCGGTAGCGGGGGGCTCCAATCCTACGAGCAGTACTTC,CASSLVVGSGGLQSYEQYF
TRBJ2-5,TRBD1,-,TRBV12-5,TGTGCTAGTGGTGGGGACAGCGCCATCGAGACCCAGTACTTC,CASGGDSAIETQYF
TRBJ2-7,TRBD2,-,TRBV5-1,TGCGCCAGCAGCTTGGCCGGGAGCGGGGGGACCTACGAGCAGTACTTC,CASSLAGSGGTYEQYF
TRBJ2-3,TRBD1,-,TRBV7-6,TGTGCCAGCAGCTTGTTGGTAGGGGGCGAGGTGGATACGCAGTATTTT,CASSLLVGGEVDTQYF
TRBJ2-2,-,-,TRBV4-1,TGCGCCAGCAGCCAAGTAAAAAAGCCCGCGATGGGCAGGGTGTTTGCCGGGGAGCTGTTTTTT,CASSQVKKPAMGRVFAGELFF
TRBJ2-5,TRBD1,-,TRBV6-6,TGTGCCAGCAGTTACCCGTCTGACAGGGCACAAGAGACCCAGTACTTC,CASSYPSDRAQETQYF
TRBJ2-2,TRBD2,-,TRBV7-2,TGTGCCAGCAGCTTAGTACTAGCGGGGGGGAACACCGGGGAGCTGTTTTTT,CASSLVLAGGNTGELFF
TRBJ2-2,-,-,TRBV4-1,TGCGCCAGCAGCCACGGGGGGCCCCGCACCGGGGAGCTGTTTTTT,CASSHGGPRTGELFF
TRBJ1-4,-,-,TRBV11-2,TGTGCCAGCAGCTTAGACCCCATCCAGGGAAGGGCGACTAATGAAAAACTGTTTTTT,CASSLDPIQGRATNEKLFF
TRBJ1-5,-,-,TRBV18,TGTGCCAGCTCACCAAGTACGGTTGATAGCAATCAGCCCCAGCATTTT,CASSPSTVDSNQPQHF
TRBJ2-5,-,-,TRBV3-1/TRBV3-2,TGTGCCAGCAGCCAAAGAGGGCTAGGCAGCCGGGCGGAGACCCAGTACTTC,CASSQRGLGSRAETQYF
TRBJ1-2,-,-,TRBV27,TGTGCCAGCAGCCCAGGATCCCCCTTGGGTGGCTACACCTTC,CASSPGSPLGGYTF
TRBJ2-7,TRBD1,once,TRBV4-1,TGCGCCAGCAGCCAAGCGGGTCACAGGGGGCATCACGAGCAGTACTTC,CASSQAGHRGHHEQYF
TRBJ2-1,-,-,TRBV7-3,TGTGCCAGCAGATTAACATCATTGAGCTCCTACAATGAGCAGTTCTTC,CASRLTSLSSYNEQFF
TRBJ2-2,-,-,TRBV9,TGTGCCAGCAGCGCCCGCGGTGGGGATACCGGGGAGCTGTTTTTT,CASSARGGDTGELFF
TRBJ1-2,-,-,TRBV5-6,TGTGCCAGCAGCTTTGGAACCGCAGCTGGCCTCTTC,CASSFGTAAGLF
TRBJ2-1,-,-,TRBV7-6,TGTGCCAGCAGCTTAATATCTCCGGCTAGTGGGTATGAGCAGTTCTTC,CASSLISPASGYEQFF
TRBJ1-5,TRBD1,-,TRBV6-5,TGTGCCAGCAGTCTAGACAGGGATCAGCCCCAGCATTTT,CASSLDRDQPQHF
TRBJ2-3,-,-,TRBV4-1,TGCGCCAGCAGCCCCGGGGTGTTACTGGGACCCACAGATACGCAGTATTTT,CASSPGVLLGPTDTQYF
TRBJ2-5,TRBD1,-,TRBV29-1,TGCAGCGTTGAAATGGGGACAGGGGGCTTTGGGGAGACCCAGTACTTC,CSVEMGTGGFGETQYF
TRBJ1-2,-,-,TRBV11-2,TGTGCCAGCAGCCCCGACCCATCCCCTAACTATGGCTACACCTTC,CASSPDPSPNYGYTF
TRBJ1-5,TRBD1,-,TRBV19,TGTGCCAGTAGTGGCGGACAGGGGGTTGTCCAGCCCCAGCATTTT,CASSGGQGVVQPQHF
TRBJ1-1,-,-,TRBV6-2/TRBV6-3,TGTGCCAGCAGTTACGGGGAAAACACTGAAGCTTTCTTT,CASSYGENTEAFF
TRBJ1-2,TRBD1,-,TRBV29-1,TGCAGCGTTGAAGATCTAGGGACAGGGGGCTGGGGCTACACCTTC,CSVEDLGTGGWGYTF